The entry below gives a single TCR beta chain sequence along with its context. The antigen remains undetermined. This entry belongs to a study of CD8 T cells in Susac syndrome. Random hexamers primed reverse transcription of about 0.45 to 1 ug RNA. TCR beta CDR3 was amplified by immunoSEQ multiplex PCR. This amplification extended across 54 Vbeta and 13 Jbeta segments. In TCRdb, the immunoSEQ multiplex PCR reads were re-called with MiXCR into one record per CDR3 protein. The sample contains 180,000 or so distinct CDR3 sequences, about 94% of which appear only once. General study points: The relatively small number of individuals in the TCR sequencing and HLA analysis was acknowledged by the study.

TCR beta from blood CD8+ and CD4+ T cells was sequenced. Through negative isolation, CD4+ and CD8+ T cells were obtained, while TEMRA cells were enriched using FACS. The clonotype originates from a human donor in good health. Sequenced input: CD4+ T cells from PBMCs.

CDR3 loop: CSAMGQGVTEAFF. In nucleotides, the CDR3 is TGCAGCGCCATGGGACAGGGGGTTACTGAAGCTTTCTTT. V is TRBV29-1 and J is TRBJ1-1; TRBD1 aligns across 11 bases. The CDR3 loop spans 13 amino acids. Germline assignment: CDR1 SQVTM and CDR2 ANQGSEA. Trimming removed 7 bases from V and 5 bases from J; junction bases left unmatched: 6.